The 14 T cell receptor beta chains below come from one sample, sequenced in a study of OX40 agonist ivuxolimab in advanced cancers. The table came from immunoSEQ multiplex PCR; TCRdb's copy has only in-frame clones and leaves some out. The data show more than 60,000 clones, 84% seen once. This specimen was CD4+ or CD8+ T cells sorted from blood, taken in a trial of the OX40 agonist ivuxolimab. All receptors derive from an adult with an advanced solid tumor such as melanoma, head and neck, liver or kidney cancer.

The gene calls are TRBV5-1 and TRBJ1-6; unclear D gene. There are 13 residues in the CDR3. CDR1 and CDR2 from the germline V gene are SGHRS and YFSETQ. The V end was cut by 4 bases, the J end by 5 bases, with 7 bases between. In nucleotides, the CDR3 is TGCGCCAGCAGCCGCGCGGATAATTCACCCCTCCACTTT. Encoded protein: CASSRADNSPLHF. The full variable domain, completed using reference TRBV5-1 and TRBJ1-6, is KAGVTQTPRYLIKTRGQQVTLSCSPISGHRSVSWYQQTPGQGLQFLFEYFSETQRNKGNFPGRFSGRQFSNSRSEMNVSTLELGDSALYLCASSRADNSPLHFGNGTRLTVT.

The V call is TRBV5-4, the J call TRBJ1-2, with a weak D call TRBD1 (5 bases). The V and J ends lost 0 bases and 7 bases respectively, with 16 bases between them. Germline values: CDR1 SGHNT, CDR2 YYREEE (reference sequence). The CDR3 runs 15 residues. The CDR3 sequence: CASSLGRDPRGGYTF. In DNA, the CDR3 is TGTGCCAGCAGCTTGGGTAGGGACCCAAGGGGTGGCTACACCTTC.

The chain links TRBV7-9 to TRBJ2-3; TRBD1 or TRBD2 may be the D gene (5 bases each). Per germline, CDR1 SEHNR and CDR2 FQNEAQ (reference sequence). Trimming pared 5 bases from V and 2 bases from J, leaving 23 bases between. This CDR3 spans 18 amino acids. Here the CDR3 reads CASSRLVAKGRTTDTQYF. DNA of the CDR3: TGTGCCAGCAGCAGACTTGTAGCGAAGGGGCGAACCACAGATACGCAGTATTTT.

The V and J genes are TRBV2 and TRBJ1-5, with 7 bases aligning to TRBD1. Germline-derived CDR1 and CDR2 are SNHLY and FYNNEI. This CDR3 has 16 residues. The V segment lost 4 bases and the J segment 0 bases; nucleotides outside the gene matches: 6. CDR3 residues: CASSVGAGGSNQPQHF. The DNA of the CDR3 is TGTGCCAGCAGTGTAGGGGCAGGGGGTAGCAATCAGCCCCAGCATTTT.

The chain has TRBV5-6 and TRBJ1-5, with D uncertain. Germline V gene lookup returns CDR1 SGHDT and CDR2 YYEEEE. The CDR3 spans 16 residues. V was pared by 2 bases and J by 5 bases, with 17 bases between. CDR3 sequence: CASSFFEGMGDQPQHF. The CDR3 bases are TGTGCCAGCAGCTTCTTCGAGGGAATGGGCGATCAGCCCCAGCATTTT.

The chain couples TRBV6-6 to TRBJ2-3; 9 bases match TRBD1. Germline-derived CDR1 and CDR2 are MNHNY and SVGAGI (reference sequence). This CDR3 region has 15 residues. V was pared by 6 bases and J by 1 base, with 5 bases of the junction left unmatched. The CDR3 loop is CASRERDRGTDTQYF. The CDR3 bases are TGTGCCAGCAGGGAACGGGACAGGGGCACAGATACGCAGTATTTT.

This clone has just one count. The chain links TRBV6-5 to TRBJ1-2; D unresolved. CDR1 is MNHEY, CDR2 SVGAGI, per germline. V was shortened by 2 bases and J by 5 bases, with 6 bases between the two germline ends. The CDR3 is made up of 12 amino acids. The CDR3: CASSYVGYGYTF. DNA of the CDR3: TGTGCCAGCAGTTACGTGGGATATGGCTACACCTTC.

The chain is built from TRBV7-9 and TRBJ2-7, with unresolved D. Germline V gene sequence: CDR1 SEHNR, CDR2 FQNEAQ (reference sequence). V lost 6 bases and J 6 bases, leaving 9 bases between the germline ends. The length of the CDR3 is 11 residues. The CDR3 DNA follows: TGTGCCAGCAGGTCCTCAGCCGAGCAGTACTTC. Translated, it gives CASRSSAEQYF. Using reference TRBV7-9 and TRBJ2-7 for the parts outside the CDR3, the full variable domain is DTGVSQNPRHKITKRGQNVTFRCDPISEHNRLYWYRQTLGQGPEFLTYFQNEAQLEKSRLLSDRFSAERPKGSFSTLEIQRTEQGDSAMYLCASRSSAEQYFGPGTRLTVT.

The chain uses TRBV21-1 and TRBJ1-4. TRBV21-1 is flagged as a pseudogene. This CDR3 region has 18 residues. CDR3 protein: CASSKGPGGTTTNEKLFF. For the CDR3, the DNA is TGTGCCAGCAGCAAAGGGCCAGGGGGGACTACAACTAATGAAAAACTGTTTTTT.

The table lists this clone with a few counts. This sequence joins TRBV7-9 and TRBJ2-7; D is ambiguous. V was trimmed by 0 bases and J by 9 bases, leaving 12 bases between them. Per the germline V gene, CDR1 is SEHNR and CDR2 is FQNEAQ (reference sequence). The CDR3 is 13 amino acids. The CDR3 spells CASSLAAGNGQYF. CDR3 nucleotide sequence: TGTGCCAGCAGCTTAGCGGCTGGGAACGGGCAGTACTTC.

This chain joins TRBV6-5 and TRBJ1-3; D is ambiguous. Germline V CDR1 and CDR2: MNHEY, SVGAGI. Deletions cut 2 bases from V and 7 bases from J, with 12 bases between. The CDR3 sequence is 14 residues long. The CDR3 nucleotides read TGTGCCAGCAGTTACGTCCCGTCCGGGAACACCATATATTTT. Its translation is CASSYVPSGNTIYF.

This clone was detected once. The chain joins TRBV5-1 to TRBJ2-5; possibly TRBD2 for D (6 bases). The CDR3 extends over 14 amino acids. Trimming removed 0 bases at V and 5 bases at J, with 11 bases between. Per the germline V gene, CDR1 is SGHRS and CDR2 is YFSETQ. The CDR3 coding sequence is TGCGCCAGCAGCTTGGGACTAGTAGCGGAGACCCAGTACTTC. Amino acid sequence: CASSLGLVAETQYF.

The chain links TRBV5-8 to TRBJ1-4; D unresolved. The germline V gene has CDR1 SGHTS and CDR2 YDEGEE. This CDR3 comprises 14 residues. V lost 2 bases, J lost 7 bases, and 12 bases lay in between. CDR3 DNA: TGTGCCAGCAGCTTAGCAGAGAAAGGTGAAAAACTGTTTTTT. This encodes CASSLAEKGEKLFF.

The rearrangement joins TRBV29-1 to TRBJ2-5; D uncertain. This CDR3 spans 11 amino acids. Germline V lookup: CDR1 SQVTM, CDR2 ANQGSEA. V lost 4 bases and J lost 2, with 5 bases in between. For the CDR3, the DNA is TGCAGCGTTGGACTGCAAGAGACCCAGTACTTC. This sequence encodes CSVGLQETQYF.